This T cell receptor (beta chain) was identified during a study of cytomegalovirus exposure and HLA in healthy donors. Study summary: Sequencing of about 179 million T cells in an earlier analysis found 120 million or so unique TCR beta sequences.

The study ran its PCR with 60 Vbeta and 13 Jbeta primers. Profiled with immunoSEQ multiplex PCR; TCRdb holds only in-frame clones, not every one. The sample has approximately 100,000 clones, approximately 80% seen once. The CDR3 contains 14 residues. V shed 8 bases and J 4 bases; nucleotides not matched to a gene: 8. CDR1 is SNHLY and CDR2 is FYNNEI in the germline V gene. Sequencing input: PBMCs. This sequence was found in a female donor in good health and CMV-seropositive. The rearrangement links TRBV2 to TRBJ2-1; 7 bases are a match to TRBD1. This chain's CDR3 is CASVGNRGYNEQFF. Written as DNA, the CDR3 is TGTGCCAGCGTAGGTAACAGGGGTTACAATGAGCAGTTCTTC.